Below are 22 T cell receptor beta chains sequenced from a single sample in a study of response to subunit inactivated influenza vaccine. Using its own MiXCR run on the RT-PCR reads, TCRdb lists one record per CDR3 protein. The table records under 800,000 distinct CDR3 sequences, around 14% of them present only once. The material sequenced was PBMCs from blood, taken 14 to 15 days before vaccination. All receptors derive from a man aged 45-65 years who received an inactivated influenza vaccine.

This clonotype has a handful of counts. V gene TRBV5-1 combines with J gene TRBJ2-3, with 7 bases matching TRBD2. V was clipped by 7 bases and J by 2 bases; unmatched bases: 13. Germline loops: CDR1 SGHRS, CDR2 YFSETQ. The CDR3 consists of 16 residues. The CDR3 region is CASGASGRAYTDTQYF. The CDR3 DNA sequence: TGCGCCAGCGGCGCCTCGGGGAGGGCCTACACAGATACGCAGTATTTT.

This chain joins TRBV3-1 and TRBJ2-2; 10 bases align to TRBD1. The trim removed 1 base at V and 7 bases at J, leaving 3 bases unmatched. Germline V gives CDR1 LGHDT, CDR2 YNNKEL (reference sequence). There are 15 residues in the CDR3. CDR3 bases: TGTGCCAGCAGCCAAGGGACAGGGGGTATCGGGGAGCTGTTTTTT. Translation gives CASSQGTGGIGELFF.

V and J are TRBV10-1 and TRBJ2-2; D is unclear. The germline CDR1 and CDR2 sequences are WNHNN and SYGVQD (reference sequence). With 3 bases removed from V and 8 bases from J, the gap between germline ends came to 10 bases. CDR3 length: 13 amino acids. The CDR3 nucleotides are TGCGCCAGCAGTGATTTGGACCCAGGGGAGCTGTTTTTT. This encodes CASSDLDPGELFF.

The chain carries TRBV20-1 and TRBJ1-1; no firm D call. The germline V and J ends were trimmed by 5 bases and 8 bases, with 12 bases remaining between them. The CDR3 has 11 residues. The germline V gene encodes CDR1 DFQATT and CDR2 SNEGSKA (reference sequence). The CDR3 DNA is TGCAGTGCTTTTCAGACCGTCGAAGCTTTCTTT. Its translation is CSAFQTVEAFF.

The gene calls are TRBV27 and TRBJ2-7; D perhaps matches TRBD2 (5 bases). The germline V gene encodes CDR1 MNHEY and CDR2 SMNVEV (reference sequence). This CDR3 has 15 residues. V gave up 6 bases and J gave up 0 bases, with 15 bases separating them. In DNA, the CDR3 is TGTGCCAGCAGCCCGTCACCGGGGAACTCCTACGAGCAGTACTTC. Protein product: CASSPSPGNSYEQYF.

The table lists this clonotype with a few counts. The DNA of the CDR3 is TGTGCCAGCACACCGACGGCCACTAACTATGGCTACACCTTC. This encodes CASTPTATNYGYTF. V gene TRBV6-4 combines with J gene TRBJ1-2, with D unresolved. V dropped 7 bases and J dropped 0 bases, with 12 bases sitting between them. The CDR3 runs 14 residues. Germline V gene sequence: CDR1 MRHNA, CDR2 SNTAGT.

The rearrangement links TRBV18 to TRBJ2-7; the D is unclear. Trimming pared 3 bases from V and 4 bases from J, leaving 10 bases between. Germline values: CDR1 KGHSH, CDR2 LQKENI. The CDR3 contains 13 residues. CDR3 bases: TGTGCCAGCTCACCTCAAGGCCAATACGAGCAGTACTTC. Its protein product is CASSPQGQYEQYF.

Concerning this clonotype: Since a much larger clone is just one base distant, this may be a read error. Here the CDR3 DNA reads TGCTGTGCTAGAGATATCCAGGGGATGACTACAGATACGCAGTATTTT. Protein sequence: CCARDIQGMTTDTQYF. The chain combines TRBV20-1 with TRBJ2-3; a weak D match, TRBD1 (6 bases). The length of the CDR3 is 16 residues. Germline loops: CDR1 DFQATT, CDR2 SNEGSKA (reference sequence).

This clonotype turned up a few times. The gene calls are TRBV6-2 or TRBV6-3 and TRBJ2-3; D may be TRBD1 (6 bases). In germline, CDR1 is MNHEY, CDR2 SVGEGT. V lost 2 bases and J 1 base, leaving 10 bases between the germline ends. The CDR3 spans 15 residues. This CDR3 is CASSYPRTGTDTQYF. The CDR3, as DNA: TGTGCCAGCAGTTACCCGAGGACAGGCACAGATACGCAGTATTTT.

This clonotype was observed at least ten times. This chain uses TRBV7-2 with TRBJ2-3; 7 bases line up with TRBD1. Germline V CDR1 and CDR2: SGHTA, FQGNSA. V lost 5 bases and J lost 0; bases outside the gene matches: 5. The CDR3 loop spans 15 amino acids. The CDR3 bases are TGTGCCAGCAGCAGAGGGACAGTGAGCACAGATACGCAGTATTTT. Protein sequence: CASSRGTVSTDTQYF.

This clonotype was seen more than once but under ten times. The chain recombines TRBV7-9 with TRBJ1-1; TRBD1 is a possible D gene (5 bases). With 3 bases removed from V and 10 bases from J, the gap between germline ends came to 9 bases. Germline values: CDR1 SEHNR, CDR2 FQNEAQ (reference sequence). This CDR3 is built from 11 residues. The CDR3 DNA reads as TGTGCCAGCAGCTTTGGGGCTGGAGCTTTCTTT. It codes for CASSFGAGAFF.

This clonotype was detected a few times. J is TRBJ2-1 and V is TRBV14; 15 positions match TRBD2. CDR3 length: 18 residues. J was trimmed by 2 bases and V by 4 bases; bases with no gene match: 6. Germline values: CDR1 SGHDN, CDR2 FVKESK. CDR3 nucleotide sequence: TGTGCCAGCAGCCGGGGACTAGCGGGAGGTAATACCTACAATGAGCAGTTCTTC. It specifies CASSRGLAGGNTYNEQFF.

The CDR3, as DNA: TGTGCCAGCAGGGAGGAAACAGGGCGCAAGCAGTACTTC. It translates to CASREETGRKQYF. This rearrangement joins TRBV12-3 or TRBV12-4 to TRBJ2-7; D is possibly TRBD1 (6 bases). V lost 6 bases and J 8 bases, leaving 17 bases between the germline ends. The CDR3 has 13 amino acids.

The J gene is TRBJ1-2, the V gene TRBV7-2, with 8 bases lining up with TRBD1. Trimming took 6 bases from V and 6 from J; bases not matched to a gene: 12. This CDR3 has 15 residues. Germline V gene sequence: CDR1 SGHTA, CDR2 FQGNSA. The CDR3 DNA is TGTGCCAGCAGACGCCGGACGACGACAGGGGATGGCTACACCTTC. It codes for CASRRRTTTGDGYTF.

This clonotype was seen a handful of times. The chain is built from TRBV25-1 and TRBJ2-1; TRBD2 matches at 12 bases. V lost 3 bases to trimming and J lost 4 bases; unmatched junction nucleotides: 7. Germline assignment: CDR1 MGHDK and CDR2 SYGVNS. The length of the CDR3 is 17 residues. The CDR3 DNA reads TGTGCCAGCAGTGAGTCCGAAACTAGCGGGAGGTACAATGAGCAGTTCTTC. As protein: CASSESETSGRYNEQFF.

The chain carries TRBV6-2 or TRBV6-3 and TRBJ2-5, with D uncertain. V lost 6 bases and J 5 bases, leaving 22 bases between the germline ends. There are 16 residues in the CDR3. The germline V gene has CDR1 MNHEY and CDR2 SVGEGT. The chain's CDR3 is CASRLIGPPSRETQYF. DNA for the CDR3: TGTGCCAGCAGACTCATTGGACCGCCTTCGAGGGAGACCCAGTACTTC.

This chain links TRBV18 with TRBJ2-7, with TRBD2 identical over 7 bases. The V and J ends lost 4 bases and 2 bases, in that order; junction bases with no gene match: 5. CDR3 length: 14 residues. Germline assignment: CDR1 KGHSH and CDR2 LQKENI. The CDR3 DNA reads as TGTGCCAGCTCACAGCGGGACGGAGCCTACGAGCAGTACTTC. Its translation: CASSQRDGAYEQYF. The entire variable domain, with the rest obtained from reference TRBV18 and TRBJ2-7, is as follows: NAGVMQNPRHLVRRRGQEARLRCSPMKGHSHVYWYRQLPEEGLKFMVYLQKENIIDESGMPKERFSAEFPKEGPSILRIQQVVRGDSAAYFCASSQRDGAYEQYFGPGTRLTVT.

This clonotype was detected a few times. The genes are TRBV18 and TRBJ2-7; 15 nucleotides agree with TRBD2. The V segment lost 3 bases and the J segment 2 bases; nucleotides outside the gene matches: 8. The germline CDR1 and CDR2 sequences are KGHSH and LQKENI. The CDR3 length is 18 residues. CDR3: CASSPPGLAGGQPYEQYF. Written as DNA, the CDR3 is TGTGCCAGCTCACCGCCGGGACTAGCGGGAGGCCAGCCCTACGAGCAGTACTTC.

This chain uses TRBV6-5 with TRBJ2-7; a weak D match, TRBD2 (6 bases). CDR3 size: 15 residues. Trimming cost V 6 bases and J 1 base, with 16 bases left between them. Looked up from germline, CDR1 is MNHEY and CDR2 is SVGAGI. The CDR3 sequence: CASSYGVAASYEQYF. The DNA of the CDR3 is TGTGCCAGCAGCTACGGGGTAGCGGCTTCCTACGAGCAGTACTTC.

This clonotype has more than one count but fewer than ten. The chain has TRBV5-5 and TRBJ2-2; tentatively, D is TRBD1 (6 bases). The V end was cut by 4 bases, the J end by 0 bases, with 19 bases between. The CDR3 has 18 amino acids. Germline V gene sequence: CDR1 SGHKS, CDR2 YYEKEE (reference sequence). Here the CDR3 reads CASSLRRGHTSNTGELFF. The CDR3 coding sequence is TGTGCCAGCAGCCTACGCAGGGGTCACACTTCGAACACCGGGGAGCTGTTTTTT.

The CDR3 loop is CASSLYPRDRYNEQFF. CDR3 DNA: TGTGCCAGCAGCTTATATCCGCGGGACCGCTACAATGAGCAGTTCTTC. This chain links TRBV7-3 with TRBJ2-1, with a tentative D call TRBD2 (6 bases). The CDR3 sequence is 16 residues long. V was clipped by 2 bases and J by 3 bases, with 14 bases between them. Germline V gives CDR1 SGHTA, CDR2 FQGTGA.

The CDR3, as DNA: TGCGCCAGCAGCTTGGCCGAGGGTGTTGAAGCTTTCTTT. This translates into CASSLAEGVEAFF. The chain couples TRBV5-1 to TRBJ1-1; no clear D gene. The CDR3 sequence is 13 residues long. Germline CDR1 reads SGHRS; CDR2 reads YFSETQ. Trimming took off 0 bases at V and 7 bases at J, with 10 bases between the two ends.